This record concerns one T cell receptor (beta chain) sequence. In the original analysis: Researchers report that nucleated cell counts were estimated from reference gene primer amplification. Sequencing used immunoSEQ multiplex PCR; TCRdb keeps in-frame clones, though not all of them. V, J and clone size derive from that table, while D and trimming were established from the DNA sequence. The sample carries 160,000 or so clones, about 86% recorded once. The entry originates in a study of blood T cell repertoires in COVID-19. Turning to the study itself: Both acute and convalescent COVID-19 samples were obtained from the United States, Italy and Spain. Nucleic acid was either cDNA or gDNA, and it came from T cells, B-cell-depleted T cells, or PBMCs.

The ends lost 6 bases at V and 5 bases at J; junction bases unmatched: 15. Per the germline V gene, CDR1 is GTSNPN and CDR2 is SVGIG (reference sequence). This CDR3 spans 15 amino acids. Sequenced sample: peripheral blood. V and J are TRBV30 and TRBJ2-7; 8 bases align to TRBD2. This TCR was recovered from a woman aged 65 to 85 with acute or convalescent COVID-19. DNA of the CDR3: TGTGCCTGCTCCTCTTTTAAGCGGGAGTTCAACGAGCAGTACTTC. It is translated as CACSSFKREFNEQYF.